Described below is a single T cell receptor beta chain sequence and its context. Its antigen is currently unknown. Germline and junction disagree at one end, which may indicate a read error. CDR1 LGHDT and CDR2 YNNKEL come from the germline V gene (reference sequence). This CDR3 contains 17 residues. The data were obtained in a study of identical twins. The study, taken as a whole, reports: Excess low generation probability was seen in twin-shared out-of-frame alpha sequences.

Template switching added a universal primer site; cDNA carried unique molecular identifiers. Each CDR3 protein gets one entry after TCRdb re-called the 5' RACE reads with MiXCR. The sample records about 660,000 distinct CDR3 sequences, roughly 8% being singletons. The sample also formed part of further work on yellow fever vaccine responses in identical twins. That work states: Twins' vaccine T cell responses were reported to seem partly convergent and partly personalized.

The TCR sequence derives from a woman aged 18-30 years in good health. Sample: PBMCs. The chain uses TRBV3-1 and TRBJ2-5; the D call may be TRBD1 or TRBD2 (5 bases each). CDR3 protein: CASCQDGTALLKETQYF. The CDR3, as DNA: TGTGCCAGCTGCCAAGACGGGACCGCTTTACTTAAAGAGACCCAGTACTTC.